This T cell receptor beta chain was sequenced for a study of vaccination effects on CD4 cells after COVID-19 (dated by TCRdb to 2022 to 2024). Looking at the study overall: In the ViraFEST assay, PBMC were stimulated with viral peptide pools, and antigen-specific CD4+ T cell clonotypes were then identified by expansion using TCR sequencing. In the study, cultures from other donors were sequenced using the Oncomine TCR Beta short-read assay on an Illumina iSeq 100. Around 2 million PBMC per well were cultured in IMDM with 5% human AB serum, 8.5 to 10 IU/ml IL-2 and gentamicin, plus 10 ug/ml peptides. A total of approximately 9 COVID-19 convalescent patients and a handful of SARS-CoV-2-naive healthy vaccine recipients were included in the full study. SARS-CoV-2 spike-specific CD4+ TCR repertoires from before and after mRNA vaccination were compared in COVID-19 convalescent patients and in infection-naive vaccine recipients. Post-vaccine samples across the study were collected a median of 72 days after the second dose, with a range of 14 to 241.

On this clone: Its antigen remains undetermined. No base quality information exists; no much larger clone differs at one position.

The full study reports these points: In healthy vaccine recipients, vaccine-induced clones were almost all SARS-CoV-2 mono-reactive, with only 1 of 255 being cross-reactive with common cold coronaviruses. Limitations of the study were the small number of convalescent patients and the absence of early post-infection timepoints. Marked clonal contraction was observed in both infection-induced and vaccine-induced clones at late post-vaccination timepoints, consistent with waning T cell responses.

Library method: the immunoSEQ multiplex PCR assay. DNA from the cultured, isolated CD4+ T cells was subjected to TCR beta CDR3 sequencing. On the authors' methods: Non-productive TCR sequences were discarded, and reads were trimmed to the CDR3 region, with only CDR3s of 7 or more amino acids retained. The MANAFEST web app was used to identify antigen-specific clonotypes by comparing expansion in peptide wells with expansion in reference cultures. To be called positive, a clone needed expansion at FDR<0.05 compared with the reference and with all other wells, an odds ratio greater than 5, and a frequency greater than 0.1% in two replicate wells. Clonotypes significantly expanded in SARS-CoV-2 spike wells and in at least one common cold coronavirus spike condition were defined as cross-reactive. Levenshtein distance calculated with the stringdist R package was used to assess CDR3 similarity, and unrooted trees were constructed with ape in R 3.6.1. The table was pulled from immuneACCESS by TCRdb, which kept in-frame rearrangements only. Such tables lose some clones; where checked, under half of the loss comes from unresolved V genes, and the rest has no known cause. V and J calls and clone size are those listed in that table; D and trimming were worked out from the DNA. This sample gives about 57,000 clones in total; approximately 72% of them show up just once. The ten top clones hold about 4.6% of the sample.

After approximately eleven days of culture, CD4+ T cells were isolated with the EasySep CD4+ T cell isolation kit. Each participant received two doses of an mRNA SARS-CoV-2 vaccine, either BNT162b2 or mRNA-1273. Negative nucleocapsid antibody results before and after vaccination confirmed that the healthy vaccine recipients had no prior SARS-CoV-2 infection. Half of the culture medium was replaced with fresh IL-2-containing medium on days 3 and 7. Each peptide stimulation condition was cultured in triplicate wells unless otherwise noted. PBMC were separated from whole blood using Ficoll-Paque Plus gradient centrifugation and were then either cryopreserved at -140C or used fresh. Genomic DNA was extracted from cultured CD4+ T cells with the QIAamp micro DNA kit. V and J are truncated by 0 bases and 4 bases respectively, leaving an intervening sequence of 15 bases. Per the germline V gene, SGHAT is the CDR1 and FQNNGV is the CDR2. Reading from cysteine to phenylalanine, the CDR3 counts 16 amino acids. Just the 48-base CDR3 DNA is kept, in frame starting at base 1.

This specimen consisted of CD4+ T cells from PBMCs cultured without peptide, obtained after COVID-19 vaccination. The sequence links TRBV11-2 to TRBJ1-1; the D region possibly corresponds to TRBD1 (5 bases align). The TCR comes from a human donor who received a COVID-19 vaccine. The bases read TGTGCCAGCAGCTTAGAGGGCGGGGGTTTCCGCACTGAAGCTTTCTTT. Its translation is CASSLEGGGFRTEAFF.